Below are 24 T cell receptor beta chains sequenced from a single sample in a study of cytomegalovirus exposure and HLA in healthy donors. A multiplex PCR was run with 60 Vbeta primers and 13 Jbeta primers. Produced via immunoSEQ multiplex PCR; TCRdb's table is partial and in-frame only. The sample data list just under 60,000 clones. Specimen: PBMCs. These receptors were obtained from a male donor in good health and CMV-seronegative.

The chain combines TRBV28 with TRBJ2-7, with D possibly matching TRBD1 (6 bases). Trimming removed 10 bases from V and 2 bases from J, with 15 bases in between. The CDR3 length is 13 residues. Per germline, CDR1 MDHEN and CDR2 SYDVKM. CDR3 amino acids: CATSRGQPYEQYF. CDR3 nucleotides: TGTGCCACTTCACGCGGACAGCCCTACGAGCAGTACTTC.

V gene TRBV28 combines with J gene TRBJ1-4; tentative D call: TRBD1 (5 bases). The CDR3 consists of 15 residues. V lost 5 bases, J lost 8 bases, and 18 bases lay in between. Germline CDR1 MDHEN, CDR2 SYDVKM. The CDR3 protein is CASSLGGASQEKLFF. The CDR3 DNA sequence: TGTGCCAGCAGTCTAGGAGGGGCTTCCCAAGAAAAACTGTTTTTT.

V usage is TRBV6-6 and J usage is TRBJ2-3; D is unresolved. Germline values: CDR1 MNHNY, CDR2 SVGAGI (reference sequence). V was shortened by 5 bases and J by 5 bases, with 8 bases between the two germline ends. CDR3 length: 12 residues. This CDR3 reads CASSPPGDTQYF. DNA for the CDR3: TGTGCCAGCAGTCCCCCCGGAGATACGCAGTATTTT.

The V call is TRBV7-2, the J call TRBJ2-7, with D possibly matching TRBD1 (6 bases). The CDR3 sequence is 14 residues long. The V gene's germline CDR1 is SGHTA and CDR2 FQGNSA. The ends were cut back, 1 base at V and 6 bases at J, with 13 bases in the middle. The CDR3, as DNA: TGTGCCAGCAGCTTAGTTCCAGGGGCAGGCGAGCAGTACTTC. It yields the protein CASSLVPGAGEQYF.

The V and J genes are TRBV19 and TRBJ1-2, with 11 nucleotides matching TRBD1. Trimming removed 5 bases from V and 4 bases from J; junction bases left unmatched: 3. This CDR3 is 14 amino acids long. The germline V gene has CDR1 LNHDA and CDR2 SQIVND (reference sequence). The CDR3 sequence is CASSRDRGAYGYTF. The CDR3 DNA follows: TGTGCCAGTAGTCGGGACAGGGGGGCCTATGGCTACACCTTC.

The V call is TRBV5-1, the J call TRBJ2-2; 7 nucleotides agree with TRBD2. With 2 bases clipped from V and 1 base from J, the junction kept 2 bases outside the gene matches. This CDR3 is 15 amino acids long. Germline V CDR1 and CDR2: SGHRS, YFSETQ. The CDR3, as DNA: TGCGCCAGCAGCTTTAGCGGGCAGAACACCGGGGAGCTGTTTTTT. Translated, it gives CASSFSGQNTGELFF.

The chain links TRBV27 to TRBJ2-7, with a possible D match to TRBD2 (5 bases). The CDR3 totals 15 residues. CDR1 MNHEY and CDR2 SMNVEV come from the germline V gene (reference sequence). V gave up 5 bases and J gave up 2 bases, with 16 bases separating them. The CDR3 sequence: CASSRVPGTAYEQYF. DNA for the CDR3: TGTGCCAGCAGTCGGGTCCCGGGAACAGCCTACGAGCAGTACTTC.

This rearrangement joins TRBV2 to TRBJ2-5; 7 nucleotides agree with TRBD1. V lost 5 bases and J lost 4; bases outside the gene matches: 10. The CDR3 extends over 15 amino acids. The germline CDR1 and CDR2 sequences are SNHLY and FYNNEI. The CDR3 sequence is CASSTGTETLETQYF. Here the CDR3 DNA reads TGTGCCAGCAGTACCGGGACAGAGACGCTAGAGACCCAGTACTTC.

A note on this clone: Compared with germline, one end of the junction differs, possibly owing to a read error. At the DNA level, this CDR3 is encoded by other sequences in the same sample as well. This rearrangement joins TRBV4-2 to TRBJ1-6, with 7 bases identical to TRBD1. This CDR3 has 16 amino acids. Germline V lookup: CDR1 LGHNA, CDR2 YNFKEQ. DNA for the CDR3: TGTGCCAGCAGCCAACAGACAGGGTTTGGTAATTCACCCCTACACTTT. Its translation: CASSQQTGFGNSPLHF.

J is TRBJ2-2 and V is TRBV5-1, with 8 bases identical to TRBD1. Trimming took 3 bases from V and 7 from J; bases not matched to a gene: 5. Germline V gene sequence: CDR1 SGHRS, CDR2 YFSETQ. The CDR3 is 14 residues long. As DNA, the CDR3 is TGCGCCAGCAGCTCGGACAGGGCCAGCGGGGAGCTGTTTTTT. Encoded protein: CASSSDRASGELFF.

The rearrangement uses TRBV7-2 and TRBJ1-1; D is ambiguous. This CDR3 contains 15 residues. V gave up 5 bases and J gave up 3 bases, with 16 bases separating them. Germline V gene sequence: CDR1 SGHTA, CDR2 FQGNSA. CDR3 sequence (DNA): TGTGCCAGCAGCCCCTCGGTTTCTTCCGACACTGAAGCTTTCTTT. Residues: CASSPSVSSDTEAFF. The full variable domain, in which reference TRBV7-2 and TRBJ1-1 provide the parts outside the CDR3, is GAGVSQSPSNKVTEKGKDVELRCDPISGHTALYWYRQSLGQGLEFLIYFQGNSAPDKSGLPSDRFSAERTGGSVSTLTIQRTQQEDSAVYLCASSPSVSSDTEAFFGQGTRLTVV.

The J gene is TRBJ2-2, the V gene TRBV6-1; TRBD1 might be the D (6 bases). CDR1 MNHNS and CDR2 SASEGT come from the germline V gene. Trimming cost V 6 bases and J 4 bases, with 12 bases left between them. The CDR3 contains 14 residues. CDR3 bases: TGTGCCAGCAGCACTACAGGGTTCACCGGGGAGCTGTTTTTT. Translating gives CASSTTGFTGELFF.

The chain carries TRBV2 and TRBJ1-4; D perhaps matches TRBD1 (6 bases). CDR1 and CDR2 (germline): SNHLY, FYNNEI. The ends were cut back, 5 bases at V and 6 bases at J, with 13 bases in the middle. There are 14 residues in the CDR3. The CDR3 nucleotides are TGTGCCAGCAGTCCGACACCAGGGGATGAAAAACTGTTTTTT. Translating it yields CASSPTPGDEKLFF.

V and J are TRBV28 and TRBJ1-1; D may be TRBD1 (6 bases). The CDR3 has 15 residues. V was pared by 8 bases and J by 0 bases, with 16 bases between. CDR1 and CDR2 (germline): MDHEN, SYDVKM. CDR3 loop: CASPRAGAMNTEAFF. In nucleotides, the CDR3 is TGTGCCAGCCCCCGGGCAGGGGCCATGAACACTGAAGCTTTCTTT. Combining the CDR3 with reference TRBV28 and TRBJ1-1 gives the whole variable domain DVKVTQSSRYLVKRTGEKVFLECVQDMDHENMFWYRQDPGLGLRLIYFSYDVKMKEKGDIPEGYSVSREKKERFSLILESASTNQTSMYLCASPRAGAMNTEAFFGQGTRLTVV.

This rearrangement joins TRBV21-1 to TRBJ2-5; the table's D gene call, TRBD1, was not cross checked with the DNA. The J call is doubtful: the DNA matches TRBJ2-7 better. TRBV21-1 is a documented pseudogene. CDR3 length: 13 amino acids. For the CDR3, the DNA is TGTGCCATGACCCGGGACAGGGGTTACGAGCAGTACTTC. This gives the protein CAMTRDRGYEQYF.

The genes are TRBV5-1 and TRBJ2-7, with 10 nucleotides matching TRBD2. The CDR3 covers 15 residues. Germline V CDR1 and CDR2: SGHRS, YFSETQ. Trimming removed 4 bases from V and 0 bases from J; junction bases left unmatched: 4. The CDR3 DNA reads as TGCGCCAGCAGCATCGGACTAGCGGACTCCTACGAGCAGTACTTC. Translating it yields CASSIGLADSYEQYF.

The chain employs TRBV6-1 and TRBJ2-1, with a tentative D call TRBD1 (7 bases). V was cut by 6 bases and J by 5 bases, with 17 bases left in between. Germline assignment: CDR1 MNHNS and CDR2 SASEGT. The length of the CDR3 is 15 residues. Here the CDR3 reads CASRLDRTNDNEQFF. DNA of the CDR3: TGTGCCAGCAGATTGGACAGGACTAACGACAATGAGCAGTTCTTC.

The chain combines TRBV7-6 with TRBJ1-1; the D is unclear. Germline CDR1 and CDR2: SGHVS and FNYEAQ. Trimming stripped 5 bases from V and 3 bases from J, with 13 bases between. The CDR3 totals 14 residues. CDR3: CASSPPTGHTEAFF. The CDR3 DNA follows: TGTGCCAGCAGCCCACCGACGGGTCACACTGAAGCTTTCTTT.

Worth noting for this clone: The junction does not match germline at one end; this may be a read error. This chain joins TRBV30 and TRBJ2-7; 10 bases map to TRBD1. Germline V gene lookup returns CDR1 GTSNPN and CDR2 SVGIG (reference sequence). The CDR3 length is 15 residues. The CDR3: CAGSDPGTGVQEQYF. The CDR3 bases are TGTGCCGGGAGTGACCCCGGGACAGGGGTCCAAGAGCAGTACTTC.

The chain employs TRBV14 and TRBJ2-5; 9 bases match TRBD1. TRBJ2-7 explains the end of the DNA better; the J call may be wrong. The CDR3 spans 17 residues. Looked up from germline, CDR1 is SGHDN and CDR2 is FVKESK. CDR3 sequence (DNA): TGTGCCAGCAGCCAAGATGGTCGGGGACAGGGTTTAGCCGAGCAGTACTTC. Residues: CASSQDGRGQGLAEQYF.

The chain has TRBV19 and TRBJ2-4, with TRBD2 as a possible D gene (6 bases). From germline, CDR1 is LNHDA and CDR2 SQIVND (reference sequence). This CDR3 comprises 15 residues. V was trimmed by 6 bases and J by 9 bases, leaving 21 bases between them. The chain's CDR3 is CASSPSGGVIGIQYF. The CDR3 DNA reads TGTGCCAGTAGCCCTTCCGGGGGTGTTATTGGCATTCAGTACTTC.

V gene TRBV19 combines with J gene TRBJ1-4; 12 nucleotides agree with TRBD1. The V and J ends lost 9 bases and 2 bases, in that order; junction bases with no gene match: 4. Germline V gene lookup returns CDR1 LNHDA and CDR2 SQIVND (reference sequence). The CDR3 runs to 15 residues. The CDR3 protein is CASTGTGGTNEKLFF. The CDR3 nucleotides are TGTGCCAGCACCGGGACAGGGGGCACTAATGAAAAACTGTTTTTT.

The chain's CDR3 is CASSTGQVGNQPQHF. Written as DNA, the CDR3 is TGTGCCAGCAGCACTGGGCAGGTGGGCAATCAGCCCCAGCATTTT. The chain employs TRBV5-8 and TRBJ1-5; no clear D. Deletions cut 4 bases from V and 2 bases from J, with 13 bases between. Per the germline V gene, CDR1 is SGHTS and CDR2 is YDEGEE. The CDR3 is made up of 15 amino acids.

The chain employs TRBV7-9 and TRBJ2-5, with 11 bases that match TRBD2. The J call may not be correct, given that the DNA end is closer to TRBJ2-7. CDR3 size: 15 residues. CDR1 is SEHNR and CDR2 is FQNEAQ in the germline V gene (reference sequence). The CDR3 reads CASSLTSGRMHEQYF. The CDR3 bases are TGTGCCAGCAGCTTAACTAGCGGGAGAATGCACGAGCAGTACTTC.